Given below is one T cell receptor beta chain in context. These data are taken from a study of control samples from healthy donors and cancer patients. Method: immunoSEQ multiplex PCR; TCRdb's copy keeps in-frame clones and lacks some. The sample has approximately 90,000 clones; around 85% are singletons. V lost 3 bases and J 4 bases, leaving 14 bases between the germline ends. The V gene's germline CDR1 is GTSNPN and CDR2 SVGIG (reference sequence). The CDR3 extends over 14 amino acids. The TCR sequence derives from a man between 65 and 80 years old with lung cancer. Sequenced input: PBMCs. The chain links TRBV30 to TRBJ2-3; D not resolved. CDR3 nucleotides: TGTGCCTGGAGCCCCAGAACCCCACCAGATACGCAGTATTTT. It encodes CAWSPRTPPDTQYF.